The 21 T cell receptor beta chains below all came from one sample that was sequenced in a study of cytomegalovirus exposure and HLA in healthy donors (TCRdb year 2017). Library creation used the immunoSEQ multiplex PCR assay. For the multiplex PCR, a mixture combining 60 forward primers for TCR Vbeta segments and 13 reverse primers for TCR Jbeta segments was used. Here the immuneACCESS table is served through TCRdb, limited to in-frame sequences with V and J called. Missing clones are a known gap in these copies; in checked studies unresolved V genes cover under half, and the rest lacks a known reason. For this sample there are around 250,000 clones; about 90% appear just once. 1.5% to 2% of the sample lies in the top ten. Sequencing used PBMCs. These receptors were taken from a girl aged 2 to 10 in good health and CMV-seronegative.

V and J are TRBV27 and TRBJ2-6; 10 nucleotides match TRBD2. This CDR3 region has 20 residues. The ends lost 4 bases at V and 0 bases at J; junction bases unmatched: 12. Germline assignment: CDR1 MNHEY and CDR2 SMNVEV (reference sequence). For the CDR3, the DNA is TGTGCCAGCAGTTCCCCCCGGATAGCGGGAGGTAGCTCTGGGGCCAACGTCCTGACTTTC. Its translation: CASSSPRIAGGSSGANVLTF.

In regard to this clone: The junction does not match germline at one end; this may be a read error. The gene calls are TRBV7-9 and TRBJ1-1, with no clear D. This CDR3 contains 12 residues. The germline V gene encodes CDR1 SEHNR and CDR2 FQNEAQ (reference sequence). The CDR3 sequence is CSSSLVEVEAFF. CDR3 bases: TGTTCCAGCAGCTTAGTAGAAGTTGAAGCTTTCTTT.

The chain uses TRBV29-1 and TRBJ1-2; D gene ambiguous. V lost 5 bases, J lost 8 bases, and 12 bases lay in between. Germline CDR1 SQVTM, CDR2 ANQGSEA. The length of the CDR3 is 11 residues. In nucleotides, the CDR3 is TGCAGCGTTTTAGGTCCGGAGGGCTACACCTTC. This encodes CSVLGPEGYTF.

In its sample, this clone was seen once. This chain links TRBV4-2 with TRBJ2-1, with 8 bases matching TRBD2. CDR1 is LGHNA and CDR2 is YNFKEQ in the germline V gene. Trimming at V came to 3 bases and at J to 5 bases, leaving 6 bases not matched to a gene. This CDR3 has 15 amino acids. CDR3 sequence: CASSQRLAFHNEQFF. In DNA, the CDR3 is TGTGCCAGCAGCCAGCGACTAGCGTTTCACAATGAGCAGTTCTTC.

The chain has TRBV9 and TRBJ2-1; D gene uncertain. The CDR3 covers 14 residues. Trimming pared 2 bases from V and 4 bases from J, leaving 10 bases between. CDR1 is SGDLS and CDR2 is YYNGEE in the germline V gene. The CDR3 region is CASSVRLEYNEQFF. Here the CDR3 DNA reads TGTGCCAGCAGCGTCAGGCTCGAATACAATGAGCAGTTCTTC.

This clone was picked up one time. The V call is TRBV10-3, the J call TRBJ2-7, with 8 bases that match TRBD1. This CDR3 has 14 residues. CDR1 and CDR2 (germline): ENHRY, SYGVKD. J was trimmed by 5 bases and V by 4 bases; bases with no gene match: 7. CDR3 sequence: CAISGLQGADEQYF. The CDR3 DNA is TGTGCCATCAGTGGCTTGCAGGGGGCTGACGAGCAGTACTTC.

Only one count was recorded for this clone. The chain joins TRBV7-8 to TRBJ1-5; D is undetermined. CDR1 SGHVS and CDR2 FQNEAQ come from the germline V gene. The CDR3 has 13 amino acids. V lost 2 bases, J lost 6 bases, and 8 bases lay in between. CDR3 coding DNA: TGTGCCAGCAGCTTATTGAGGGCTCAGCCCCAGCATTTT. Amino acids: CASSLLRAQPQHF.

V and J are TRBV19 and TRBJ2-7; 7 nucleotides line up with TRBD2. CDR1 LNHDA and CDR2 SQIVND come from the germline V gene (reference sequence). V lost 1 base to trimming and J lost 4 bases; unmatched junction nucleotides: 1. CDR3 length equals 13 residues. In nucleotides, the CDR3 is TGTGCCAGTAGTATAGGGGAGGGGTACGAGCAGTACTTC. Translation gives CASSIGEGYEQYF. Variable domain in full (rest from reference TRBV19 and TRBJ2-7): DGGITQSPKYLFRKEGQNVTLSCEQNLNHDAMYWYRQDPGQGLRLIYYSQIVNDFQKGDIAEGYSVSREKKESFPLTVTSAQKNPTAFYLCASSIGEGYEQYFGPGTRLTVT.

V is TRBV5-1 and J is TRBJ2-6, with a weak D call TRBD2 (6 bases). Trimming took 0 bases from V and 0 from J, leaving 10 bases between them. The length of the CDR3 is 17 residues. Germline V gene data show CDR1 as SGHRS and CDR2 as YFSETQ. DNA of the CDR3: TGCGCCAGCAGCTTGGGACAGCGGGTCTCTGGGGCCAACGTCCTGACTTTC. Translating gives CASSLGQRVSGANVLTF.

V and J are TRBV2 and TRBJ2-2; tentatively, D is TRBD1 (6 bases). The CDR3 is 13 amino acids. Per germline, CDR1 SNHLY and CDR2 FYNNEI. Deletions cut 8 bases from V and 3 bases from J, with 10 bases between. The CDR3 protein is CASRTGHTGELFF. DNA of the CDR3: TGTGCCAGCCGAACAGGGCACACCGGGGAGCTGTTTTTT.

This chain links TRBV11-2 with TRBJ2-3; TRBD2 matches 11 bases. The trim removed 4 bases at V and 5 bases at J, leaving 8 bases unmatched. The CDR3 is 16 amino acids. Looked up from germline, CDR1 is SGHAT and CDR2 is FQNNGV. CDR3: CASSYGLAGPRDTQYF. The CDR3 DNA sequence: TGTGCCAGCAGCTATGGACTAGCGGGCCCTCGAGATACGCAGTATTTT.

This rearrangement joins TRBV11-2 to TRBJ2-5; 8 bases map to TRBD1. V was pared by 5 bases and J by 4 bases, with 6 bases of the junction left unmatched. Germline CDR1 SGHAT, CDR2 FQNNGV. This CDR3 comprises 14 residues. In DNA, the CDR3 is TGTGCCAGCAGCCCTCAGGGGGCGGGAGAGACCCAGTACTTC. Its translation is CASSPQGAGETQYF.

The V gene is TRBV5-1, the J gene TRBJ1-1; D might be TRBD1 (5 bases). CDR3 length equals 15 residues. V lost 0 bases, J lost 5 bases, and 14 bases lay in between. Germline assignment: CDR1 SGHRS and CDR2 YFSETQ. The CDR3 DNA sequence: TGCGCCAGCAGCTTGGAGCAGGCCGGGGGGACTGAAGCTTTCTTT. Amino acid sequence: CASSLEQAGGTEAFF.

The CDR3 here is CASNLRELTFF. The CDR3 region has the DNA TGTGCCAGTAACCTCAGGGAATTGACTTTCTTT. The rearrangement uses TRBV19 and TRBJ1-1; maybe TRBD1 (5 bases). The CDR3 is 11 amino acids. Trimming removed 7 bases from V and 12 bases from J, with 15 bases in between. The germline V gene has CDR1 LNHDA and CDR2 SQIVND (reference sequence).

The chain employs TRBV28 and TRBJ1-1; D call uncertain. CDR1 and CDR2 from the germline V gene are MDHEN and SYDVKM. V shed 6 bases and J shed 5 bases, with 10 bases lying between them. CDR3 length: 12 residues. Here the CDR3 reads CASSLEGTEAFF. The CDR3 DNA reads TGTGCCAGCAGCCTAGAGGGAACTGAAGCTTTCTTT.

The gene calls are TRBV7-2 and TRBJ2-3; 10 bases match TRBD2. The CDR3 is 19 residues long. Per germline, CDR1 SGHTA and CDR2 FQGNSA. With 3 bases clipped from V and 1 base from J, the junction kept 13 bases outside the gene matches. The DNA of the CDR3 is TGTGCCAGCAGCTTCCGGACTAGCGGAAACTCGTTACGCACAGATACGCAGTATTTT. Protein product: CASSFRTSGNSLRTDTQYF.

On this clone itself: Sequence at one end of the junction differs from germline and may be a read error. The identical CDR3 is also encoded by other nucleotide sequences in the sample. The chain links TRBV7-8 to TRBJ1-1, with TRBD1 matching 7 bases. Germline V gene sequence: CDR1 SGHVS, CDR2 FQNEAQ. The CDR3 is made up of 17 amino acids. CDR3 coding DNA: TGTGCAAGCAGCCCCCCTTTGACAGGGCCTATGAACACTGAAGCTTTCTTT. It yields the protein CASSPPLTGPMNTEAFF.

V usage is TRBV10-2 and J usage is TRBJ2-7; 10 positions match TRBD2. CDR1 WSHSY and CDR2 SAAADI come from the germline V gene. The CDR3 sequence is 14 residues long. With V trimmed by 6 bases and J by 2 bases, 4 bases remained unmatched. CDR3 sequence reads: CASSSSGGAYEQYF. CDR3 DNA: TGCGCCAGCAGCTCCAGCGGGGGGGCCTACGAGCAGTACTTC.

The chain employs TRBV4-1 and TRBJ1-1; TRBD1 might be the D (5 bases). Per the germline V gene, CDR1 is MGHRA and CDR2 is YSYEKL. This CDR3 has 16 residues. Trimming removed 0 bases at V and 5 bases at J, with 16 bases between. The CDR3 DNA follows: TGCGCCAGCAGCCAAGATGGGATAGGGGTAAGGACTGAAGCTTTCTTT. It codes for CASSQDGIGVRTEAFF.

V is TRBV7-2 and J is TRBJ2-1; D is possibly TRBD1 (5 bases). Germline lookup yields CDR1 SGHTA and CDR2 FQGNSA. The CDR3 spans 14 residues. V was trimmed by 5 bases and J by 8 bases, leaving 16 bases between them. The CDR3 here is CASSEYRRSDEQFF. CDR3 DNA sequence: TGTGCCAGCAGCGAGTACAGGAGAAGCGATGAGCAGTTCTTC.

The J gene is TRBJ2-5, the V gene TRBV6-4, with 8 bases matching TRBD1. CDR1 and CDR2 (germline): MRHNA, SNTAGT. The ends lost 7 bases at V and 6 bases at J; junction bases unmatched: 16. The CDR3 consists of 16 residues. The DNA of the CDR3 is TGTGCCAGCATTCCCTATGGACAGGGATGCTACAAGACCCAGTACTTC. This encodes CASIPYGQGCYKTQYF.